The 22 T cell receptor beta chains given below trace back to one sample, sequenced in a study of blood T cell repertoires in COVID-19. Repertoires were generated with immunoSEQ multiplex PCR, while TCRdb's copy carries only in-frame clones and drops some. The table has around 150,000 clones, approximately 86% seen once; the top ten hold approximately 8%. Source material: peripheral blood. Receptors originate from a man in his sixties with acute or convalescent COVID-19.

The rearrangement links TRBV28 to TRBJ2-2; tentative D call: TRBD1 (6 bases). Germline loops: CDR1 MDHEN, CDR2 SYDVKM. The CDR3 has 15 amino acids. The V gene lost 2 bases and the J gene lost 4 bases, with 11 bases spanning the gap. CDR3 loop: CASSLGGQPTGELFF. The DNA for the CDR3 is TGTGCCAGCAGTTTAGGGGGACAACCCACCGGGGAGCTGTTTTTT.

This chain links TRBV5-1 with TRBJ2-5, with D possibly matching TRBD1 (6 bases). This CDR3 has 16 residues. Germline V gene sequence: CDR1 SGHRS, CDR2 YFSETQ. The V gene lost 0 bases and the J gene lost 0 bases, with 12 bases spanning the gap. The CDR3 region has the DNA TGCGCCAGCAGCTTGGGCACAGGGATGTACCAAGAGACCCAGTACTTC. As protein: CASSLGTGMYQETQYF.

Here the CDR3 DNA reads TGTGCCAGCAGCCCCCACGGGGAGCTGACAGATACGCAGTATTTT. Its translation: CASSPHGELTDTQYF. The chain has TRBV7-3 and TRBJ2-3; D might be TRBD2 (5 bases). This CDR3 region has 15 residues. Germline V gives CDR1 SGHTA, CDR2 FQGTGA. Trimming took off 5 bases at V and 3 bases at J, with 15 bases between the two ends.

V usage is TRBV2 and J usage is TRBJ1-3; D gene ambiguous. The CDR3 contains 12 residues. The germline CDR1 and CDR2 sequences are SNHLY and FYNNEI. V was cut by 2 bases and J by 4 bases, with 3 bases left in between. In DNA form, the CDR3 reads TGTGCCAGCAGTGAACGGGGAAACACCATATATTTT. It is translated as CASSERGNTIYF. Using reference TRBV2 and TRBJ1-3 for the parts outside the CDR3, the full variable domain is EPEVTQTPSHQVTQMGQEVILRCVPISNHLYFYWYRQILGQKVEFLVSFYNNEISEKSEIFDDQFSVERPDGSNFTLKIRSTKLEDSAMYFCASSERGNTIYFGEGSWLTVV.

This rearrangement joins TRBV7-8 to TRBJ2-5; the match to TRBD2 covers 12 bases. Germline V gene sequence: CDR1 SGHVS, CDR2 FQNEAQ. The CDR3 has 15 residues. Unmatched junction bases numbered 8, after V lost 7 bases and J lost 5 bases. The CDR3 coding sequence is TGTGCCAGCAACCCTAGCGGGAGGGCCGGGGAGACCCAGTACTTC. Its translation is CASNPSGRAGETQYF. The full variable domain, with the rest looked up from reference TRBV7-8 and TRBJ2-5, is GAGVSQSPRYKVAKRGQDVALRCDPISGHVSLFWYQQALGQGPEFLTYFQNEAQLDKSGLPSDRFFAERPEGSVSTLKIQRTQQEDSAVYLCASNPSGRAGETQYFGPGTRLLVL.

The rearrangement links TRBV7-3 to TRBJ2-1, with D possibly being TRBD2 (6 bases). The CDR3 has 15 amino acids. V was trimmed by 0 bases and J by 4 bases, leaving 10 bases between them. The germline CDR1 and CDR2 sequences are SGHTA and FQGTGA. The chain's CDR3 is CASSLTRESYNEQFF. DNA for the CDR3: TGTGCCAGCAGCTTAACGCGGGAATCGTACAATGAGCAGTTCTTC.

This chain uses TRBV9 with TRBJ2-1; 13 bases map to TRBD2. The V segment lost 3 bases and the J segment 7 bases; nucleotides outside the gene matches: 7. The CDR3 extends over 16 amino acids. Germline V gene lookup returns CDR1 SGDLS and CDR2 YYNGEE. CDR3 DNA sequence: TGTGCCAGCAGCGCACTAGCGGGAGGGCTAGTGAATGAGCAGTTCTTC. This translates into CASSALAGGLVNEQFF.

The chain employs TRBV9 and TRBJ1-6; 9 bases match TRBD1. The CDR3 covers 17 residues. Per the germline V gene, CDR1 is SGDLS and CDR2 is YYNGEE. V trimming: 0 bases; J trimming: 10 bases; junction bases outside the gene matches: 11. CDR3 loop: CASSVEGRRTGDSPLHF. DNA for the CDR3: TGTGCCAGCAGCGTAGAGGGCAGACGGACAGGGGACTCACCCCTCCACTTT.

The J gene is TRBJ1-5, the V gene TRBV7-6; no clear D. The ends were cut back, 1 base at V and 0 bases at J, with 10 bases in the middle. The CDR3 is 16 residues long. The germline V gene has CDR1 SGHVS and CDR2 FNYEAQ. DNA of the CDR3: TGTGCCAGCAGCTTAGGAGCGGCGGATAGCAATCAGCCCCAGCATTTT. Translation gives CASSLGAADSNQPQHF.

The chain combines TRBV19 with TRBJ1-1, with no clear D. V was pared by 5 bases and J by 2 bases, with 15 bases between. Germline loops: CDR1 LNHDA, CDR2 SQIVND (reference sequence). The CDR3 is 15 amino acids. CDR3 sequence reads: CASSDGQVGNTEAFF. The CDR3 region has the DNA TGTGCCAGTAGTGATGGGCAAGTGGGTAACACTGAAGCTTTCTTT.

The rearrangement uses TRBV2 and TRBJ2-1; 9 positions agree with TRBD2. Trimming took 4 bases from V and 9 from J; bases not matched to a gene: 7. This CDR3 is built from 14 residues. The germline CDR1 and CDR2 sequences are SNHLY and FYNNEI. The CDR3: CASSGSSGDSEQFF. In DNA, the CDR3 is TGTGCCAGCAGTGGGTCTAGCGGGGACAGTGAGCAGTTCTTC.

DNA of the CDR3: TGTGCCAGCAGCATTTCGGGAGTGAATGAGCAGTTCTTC. Its protein is CASSISGVNEQFF. This chain uses TRBV3-1 (or the pseudogene TRBV3-2) with TRBJ2-1, with a weak D call TRBD2 (6 bases). CDR3 size: 13 residues. The germline CDR1 and CDR2 sequences are LGHDT and YNNKEL (reference sequence). Trimming took 5 bases from V and 7 from J, leaving 12 bases between them.

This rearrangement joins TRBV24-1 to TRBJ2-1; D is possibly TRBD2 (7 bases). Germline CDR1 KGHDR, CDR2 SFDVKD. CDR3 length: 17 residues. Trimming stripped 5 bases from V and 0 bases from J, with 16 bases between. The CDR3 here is CATSVGGALSSYNEQFF. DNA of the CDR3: TGTGCCACCAGTGTAGGGGGGGCACTAAGCTCCTACAATGAGCAGTTCTTC.

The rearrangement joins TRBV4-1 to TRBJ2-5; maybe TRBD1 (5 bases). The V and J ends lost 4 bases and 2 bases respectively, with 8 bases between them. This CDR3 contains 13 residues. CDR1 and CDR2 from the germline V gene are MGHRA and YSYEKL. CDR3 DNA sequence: TGCGCCAGCAGCCTCGACAGACAAGAGACCCAGTACTTC. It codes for CASSLDRQETQYF.

The CDR3 here is CASSSQGARETQYF. Written as DNA, the CDR3 is TGTGCCAGCAGCTCACAGGGGGCCCGGGAGACCCAGTACTTC. J is TRBJ2-5 and V is TRBV28; 9 positions agree with TRBD1. This CDR3 comprises 14 residues. Germline lookup yields CDR1 MDHEN and CDR2 SYDVKM. Trimming removed 6 bases from V and 5 bases from J; junction bases left unmatched: 7.

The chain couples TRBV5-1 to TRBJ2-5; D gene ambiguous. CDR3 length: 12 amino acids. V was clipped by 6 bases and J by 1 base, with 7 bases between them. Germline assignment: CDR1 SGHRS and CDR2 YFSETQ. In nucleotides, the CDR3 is TGCGCCAGCAAACGAGGCCAAGAGACCCAGTACTTC. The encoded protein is CASKRGQETQYF. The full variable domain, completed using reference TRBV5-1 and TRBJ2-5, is KAGVTQTPRYLIKTRGQQVTLSCSPISGHRSVSWYQQTPGQGLQFLFEYFSETQRNKGNFPGRFSGRQFSNSRSEMNVSTLELGDSALYLCASKRGQETQYFGPGTRLLVL.

As DNA, the CDR3 is TGTGCCAGCAGTAAGCGGGACCCCCTGAGATACAATGAGCAGTTCTTC. Its translation is CASSKRDPLRYNEQFF. The chain is built from TRBV27 and TRBJ2-1; 7 nucleotides align to TRBD2. The J segment lost 4 bases and the V segment lost 5 bases, leaving 11 bases of the junction unmatched. This CDR3 has 16 residues. Germline loops: CDR1 MNHEY, CDR2 SMNVEV (reference sequence).

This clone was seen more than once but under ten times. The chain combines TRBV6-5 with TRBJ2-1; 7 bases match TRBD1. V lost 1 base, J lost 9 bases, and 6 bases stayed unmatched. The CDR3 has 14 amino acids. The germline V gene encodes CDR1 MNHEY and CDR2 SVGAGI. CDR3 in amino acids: CASSYYPRTGEQFF. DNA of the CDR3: TGTGCCAGCAGTTACTACCCCCGGACAGGTGAGCAGTTCTTC.

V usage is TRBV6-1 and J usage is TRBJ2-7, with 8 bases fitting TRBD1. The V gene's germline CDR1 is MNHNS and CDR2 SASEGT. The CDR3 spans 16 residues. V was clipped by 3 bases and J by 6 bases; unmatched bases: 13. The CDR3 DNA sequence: TGTGCCAGCAGTGAGCGGACAGGGAGGTTCTTAAGCGAGCAGTACTTC. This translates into CASSERTGRFLSEQYF.

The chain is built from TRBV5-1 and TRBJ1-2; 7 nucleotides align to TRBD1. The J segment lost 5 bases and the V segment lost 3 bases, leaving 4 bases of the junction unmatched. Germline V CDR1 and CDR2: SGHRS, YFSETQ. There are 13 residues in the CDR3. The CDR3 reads CASSYDREYGYTF. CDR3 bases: TGCGCCAGCAGCTACGACAGGGAGTATGGCTACACCTTC.

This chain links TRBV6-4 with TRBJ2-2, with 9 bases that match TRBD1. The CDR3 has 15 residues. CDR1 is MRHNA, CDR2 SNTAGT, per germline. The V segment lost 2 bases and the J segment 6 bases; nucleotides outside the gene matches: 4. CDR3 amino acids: CASSDPGQGSGELFF. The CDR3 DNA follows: TGTGCCAGCAGTGACCCAGGACAGGGGTCCGGGGAGCTGTTTTTT.

The CDR3 DNA is TGTGCCAGCAGCTCCGGACTAGCGGGTTACAATGAGCAGTTCTTC. Translated: CASSSGLAGYNEQFF. The chain is built from TRBV6-4 and TRBJ2-1; the match to TRBD2 covers 11 bases. Per germline, CDR1 MRHNA and CDR2 SNTAGT. The V segment lost 6 bases and the J segment 4 bases; nucleotides outside the gene matches: 5. The CDR3 extends over 15 amino acids.